This record looks at one TCR beta chain sequence and its context. Authors' data handling: Estimates of nucleated cell counts were drawn from the amplification of reference gene primers. Generated by immunoSEQ multiplex PCR, the TCRdb table keeps only in-frame clones and is missing some. From that table come the V and J calls and clone size; the DNA was used to work out D and trimming. The sample shows hundreds of thousands of clones, about 82% of them seen only once. Germline V lookup: CDR1 SGHDT, CDR2 YYEEEE. The CDR3 length is 14 residues. V dropped 4 bases and J dropped 4; count of bases not matched to a gene: 2. These data originate in a study of blood T cell repertoires in COVID-19. As for the study in general: Samples of COVID-19 (acute and convalescent) were obtained from the United States, Italy and Spain. Sources were T cells, B-cell-depleted T cells, or PBMCs; the material itself was cDNA or gDNA.

The receptor comes from a man aged 50 or older with active or convalescent COVID-19. Sequenced: peripheral blood. The V and J genes are TRBV5-6 and TRBJ2-3; the match to TRBD1 covers 11 bases. The CDR3 sequence: CASSAGQGADTQYF. The CDR3 nucleotides are TGTGCCAGCAGCGCGGGACAGGGGGCAGATACGCAGTATTTT.